The 32 T cell receptor beta chains in this list originate from one sample, sequenced in a study of beta chain features in type 1 diabetes. What was sequenced were expressed TCRB transcripts, since all of the isolated RNA had been reverse transcribed. The data were produced by immunoSEQ multiplex PCR, yet TCRdb's version contains in-frame clones alone and is incomplete. The data contain around 430,000 clones, approximately 30% of them singletons. The sequencing sample was made of naive CD4+ T cells from blood. The receptors originated from a man aged 18 to 30 in good health.

The chain recombines TRBV7-2 with TRBJ2-7, with a possible D match to TRBD2 (5 bases). The germline CDR1 and CDR2 sequences are SGHTA and FQGNSA. The CDR3 consists of 12 residues. V was clipped by 5 bases and J by 5 bases, with 10 bases between them. The CDR3 protein is CASSPRGHEQYF. CDR3 in DNA: TGTGCCAGCAGCCCCCGGGGTCACGAGCAGTACTTC.

Only a few counts were recorded for this clone. The chain is built from TRBV18 and TRBJ1-2, with D hard to call. CDR3 length: 13 amino acids. CDR1 and CDR2 (germline): KGHSH, LQKENI. Trimming removed 1 base at V and 4 bases at J, with 7 bases between. The CDR3 spells CASSPQGGYGYTF. In nucleotides, the CDR3 is TGTGCCAGCTCACCACAGGGCGGCTATGGCTACACCTTC.

The chain carries TRBV29-1 and TRBJ2-1; TRBD2 matches 7 bases. The germline CDR1 and CDR2 sequences are SQVTM and ANQGSEA. V dropped 4 bases and J dropped 3; count of bases not matched to a gene: 3. The CDR3 loop spans 13 amino acids. CDR3 region: CSVGGGYYNEQFF. The CDR3 DNA reads TGCAGCGTTGGGGGGGGTTACTACAATGAGCAGTTCTTC.

There are a few counts of this clone. This chain links TRBV28 with TRBJ1-2; TRBD1 matches at 10 bases. The CDR3 is 14 residues long. J gave up 5 bases and V 6 bases, and 6 bases lay outside the gene matches. Germline V gene lookup returns CDR1 MDHEN and CDR2 SYDVKM. The CDR3 reads CASRTPGQGYGYTF. CDR3 DNA sequence: TGTGCCAGCAGGACCCCGGGACAGGGGTATGGCTACACCTTC.

V is TRBV7-9 and J is TRBJ2-7, with 9 bases aligning to TRBD1. V dropped 5 bases and J dropped 5; count of bases not matched to a gene: 10. The CDR3 contains 15 residues. CDR1 and CDR2 (germline): SEHNR, FQNEAQ (reference sequence). This CDR3 reads CASSNPRDREHEQYF. Written as DNA, the CDR3 is TGTGCCAGCAGCAACCCTCGGGACAGGGAACACGAGCAGTACTTC.

CDR3 nucleotide sequence: TGTGCCAGCAGCCCCGGCGGCTCTAGTGGCTACACCTTC. It encodes CASSPGGSSGYTF. The rearrangement links TRBV7-2 to TRBJ1-2; D uncertain. Looked up from germline, CDR1 is SGHTA and CDR2 is FQGNSA. V gave up 5 bases and J gave up 7 bases, with 14 bases separating them. The CDR3 loop spans 13 amino acids.

A few counts support this clone. The chain uses TRBV30 and TRBJ2-1, with D perhaps matching TRBD1 (6 bases). This CDR3 is built from 15 residues. Per germline, CDR1 GTSNPN and CDR2 SVGIG (reference sequence). The ends were cut back, 0 bases at V and 0 bases at J, with 9 bases in the middle. DNA for the CDR3: TGTGCCTGGAGTGTACGGGACATCTCCTACAATGAGCAGTTCTTC. This translates into CAWSVRDISYNEQFF.

Comment on this clone: The same CDR3 also results from other DNA sequences found in this sample. This sequence joins TRBV5-1 and TRBJ2-7; unclear D gene. CDR1 and CDR2 from the germline V gene are SGHRS and YFSETQ. The CDR3 consists of 13 residues. V lost 0 bases and J lost 1, with 5 bases in between. CDR3 sequence: CASSLVGSYEQYF. CDR3 nucleotide sequence: TGCGCCAGCAGCTTGGTCGGTTCCTACGAGCAGTACTTC.

There are a few counts of this clone. The chain links TRBV30 to TRBJ1-4; no clear D. This CDR3 comprises 14 residues. The V end was cut by 0 bases, the J end by 3 bases, with 8 bases between. CDR1 is GTSNPN, CDR2 SVGIG, per germline (reference sequence). In nucleotides, the CDR3 is TGTGCCTGGAGTGTAGGCAGTCCTAATGAAAAACTGTTTTTT. It yields the protein CAWSVGSPNEKLFF.

This clone was observed a single time. The chain uses TRBV7-2 and TRBJ2-4; no clear D. CDR3 length equals 16 residues. Germline V gives CDR1 SGHTA, CDR2 FQGNSA. Trimming stripped 5 bases from V and 0 bases from J, with 14 bases between. The CDR3 DNA reads TGTGCCAGCAGCCTTCTGCCGGTTCTAGCCAAAAACATTCAGTACTTC. Translation gives CASSLLPVLAKNIQYF.

The chain is built from TRBV14 and TRBJ2-1, with 9 bases fitting TRBD2. V gave up 4 bases and J gave up 8 bases; unmatched junction bases: 12. The CDR3 contains 16 residues. Germline V lookup: CDR1 SGHDN, CDR2 FVKESK. The CDR3 DNA is TGTGCCAGCAGCCCCTACCCGGCTGCGGGAGGGGATGAGCAGTTCTTC. As protein: CASSPYPAAGGDEQFF.

This clone has only one observation. This chain connects TRBV4-2 to TRBJ2-4; D is uncertain. CDR1 is LGHNA and CDR2 is YNFKEQ in the germline V gene. The CDR3 contains 14 residues. Trimming took 0 bases from V and 7 from J, leaving 10 bases between them. This CDR3 reads CASSQDGPINIQYF. DNA for the CDR3: TGTGCCAGCAGCCAAGATGGGCCAATTAACATTCAGTACTTC.

The rearrangement links TRBV4-2 to TRBJ2-1; possibly TRBD1 for D (5 bases). The CDR3 sequence is 15 residues long. From germline, CDR1 is LGHNA and CDR2 YNFKEQ. V lost 0 bases to trimming and J lost 6 bases, with 12 bases between them. The CDR3 loop is CASSQEGLVGNEQFF. The CDR3 DNA follows: TGTGCCAGCAGCCAAGAGGGGCTAGTTGGCAATGAGCAGTTCTTC.

This clone was seen just once. This chain uses TRBV6-1 with TRBJ2-7, with D maybe TRBD1 (5 bases). Germline V gene lookup returns CDR1 MNHNS and CDR2 SASEGT. Trimming pared 0 bases from V and 0 bases from J, leaving 12 bases between. This CDR3 has 16 amino acids. CDR3 nucleotide sequence: TGTGCCAGCAGTGAAGCGGTACAGGTGAGCTCCTACGAGCAGTACTTC. It yields the protein CASSEAVQVSSYEQYF.

In the case of this clone: Other DNA sequences within the sample encode an identical CDR3. The V call is TRBV30, the J call TRBJ1-1; D gene uncertain. Per the germline V gene, CDR1 is GTSNPN and CDR2 is SVGIG (reference sequence). This CDR3 is 13 amino acids long. The germline V and J ends were trimmed by 0 bases and 1 base, with 6 bases remaining between them. CDR3 region: CAWSVQWNTEAFF. DNA for the CDR3: TGTGCCTGGAGTGTACAATGGAACACTGAAGCTTTCTTT.

The gene calls are TRBV6-6 and TRBJ1-5; D unclear. Germline lookup yields CDR1 MNHNY and CDR2 SVGAGI (reference sequence). V was trimmed by 7 bases and J by 5 bases, leaving 15 bases between them. The CDR3 covers 14 residues. CDR3 sequence reads: CASILDGEDQPQHF. CDR3 DNA: TGTGCCAGCATCCTGGACGGGGAGGATCAGCCCCAGCATTTT.

The chain carries TRBV2 and TRBJ1-2; no clear D. V was shortened by 3 bases and J by 7 bases, with 6 bases between the two germline ends. Germline CDR1 is SNHLY and CDR2 is FYNNEI. The CDR3 loop spans 11 amino acids. CDR3 region: CASSDRGGYTF. DNA of the CDR3: TGTGCCAGCAGTGATCGGGGTGGCTACACCTTC.

This chain uses TRBV5-1 with TRBJ2-1; 11 nucleotides match TRBD2. CDR1 and CDR2 (germline): SGHRS, YFSETQ. The V gene end was trimmed by 2 bases and the J gene end by 3 bases; junction bases not matched to a gene: 4. The CDR3 totals 16 residues. DNA for the CDR3: TGCGCCAGCAGCTTACTAGCGGGAGTAGGCTACAATGAGCAGTTCTTC. Translated, it gives CASSLLAGVGYNEQFF.

This clone has more than one count but fewer than ten. The rearrangement joins TRBV5-1 to TRBJ2-7, with a tentative D call TRBD2 (5 bases). V dropped 4 bases and J dropped 6 bases, with 14 bases sitting between them. The CDR3 has 13 residues. CDR1 and CDR2 (germline): SGHRS, YFSETQ. CDR3 nucleotides: TGCGCCAGCAGCCCCCAAGAGCGGCGCGAGCAGTACTTC. It encodes CASSPQERREQYF.

V usage is TRBV7-2 and J usage is TRBJ2-1; 8 bases align to TRBD2. The germline CDR1 and CDR2 sequences are SGHTA and FQGNSA. Unmatched junction bases numbered 9, after V lost 5 bases and J lost 9 bases. The CDR3 loop spans 14 amino acids. CDR3 amino acids: CASSPTRTSTEQFF. For the CDR3, the DNA is TGTGCCAGCAGCCCCACCCGGACTAGCACTGAGCAGTTCTTC.

Notes on this clone: This sample includes further DNA sequences coding for the same CDR3. The CDR3 loop is CASSDQETQYF. The DNA for the CDR3 is TGTGCCAGCTCAGACCAAGAGACCCAGTACTTC. The J gene is TRBJ2-5, the V gene TRBV18, with D unclear. V lost 5 bases to trimming and J lost 0 bases, with 1 base between them. Germline V gene sequence: CDR1 KGHSH, CDR2 LQKENI. CDR3 size: 11 residues.

There are a few counts of this clone. V gene TRBV4-1 combines with J gene TRBJ1-2; the D gene is possibly TRBD1 (5 bases). This CDR3 has 17 amino acids. The germline CDR1 and CDR2 sequences are MGHRA and YSYEKL. V was shortened by 4 bases and J by 7 bases, with 25 bases between the two germline ends. CDR3 nucleotides: TGCGCCAGCAGCCTTTCGCCCGGGACGGGAAGGCGTAGTGGCTACACCTTC. Its translation: CASSLSPGTGRRSGYTF.

The rearrangement links TRBV29-1 to TRBJ2-6; D is unresolved. CDR1 and CDR2 from the germline V gene are SQVTM and ANQGSEA. This CDR3 is built from 16 residues. Deletions cut 4 bases from V and 0 bases from J, with 13 bases between. The CDR3 loop reads CSVGRDGTSGANVLTF. The CDR3 DNA sequence: TGCAGCGTTGGACGAGACGGAACCTCTGGGGCCAACGTCCTGACTTTC.

Regarding this clone: In the same sample, other DNA sequences code for this CDR3. The chain joins TRBV7-2 to TRBJ2-2; D not resolved. The CDR3 has 12 amino acids. Trimming left V 3 bases short and J 5 bases short, with 4 bases between. Germline CDR1 is SGHTA and CDR2 is FQGNSA. The CDR3 protein is CASSLYTGELFF. The CDR3 nucleotides are TGTGCCAGCAGCTTGTATACCGGGGAGCTGTTTTTT. The full variable domain, completed using reference TRBV7-2 and TRBJ2-2, is GAGVSQSPSNKVTEKGKDVELRCDPISGHTALYWYRQSLGQGLEFLIYFQGNSAPDKSGLPSDRFSAERTGGSVSTLTIQRTQQEDSAVYLCASSLYTGELFFGEGSRLTVL.

This clone was detected a few times. This rearrangement joins TRBV7-2 to TRBJ2-1; 8 bases map to TRBD2. The V and J ends lost 1 base and 4 bases, in that order; junction bases with no gene match: 6. Germline CDR1 reads SGHTA; CDR2 reads FQGNSA. The CDR3 runs 16 residues. CDR3 sequence (DNA): TGTGCCAGCAGCTTAGAAGCGGGAGCCAGGTACAATGAGCAGTTCTTC. Protein product: CASSLEAGARYNEQFF.

The J gene is TRBJ2-3, the V gene TRBV9, with 9 bases identical to TRBD2. The V and J ends lost 4 bases and 2 bases, in that order; junction bases with no gene match: 8. The V gene's germline CDR1 is SGDLS and CDR2 YYNGEE. There are 16 residues in the CDR3. The DNA of the CDR3 is TGTGCCAGCAGCTCAGGGCTAGCGGGACTCACAGATACGCAGTATTTT. Translated, it gives CASSSGLAGLTDTQYF. Looking up the rest from reference TRBV9 and TRBJ2-3 gives the full variable domain: DSGVTQTPKHLITATGQRVTLRCSPRSGDLSVYWYQQSLDQGLQFLIQYYNGEERAKGNILERFSAQQFPDLHSELNLSSLELGDSALYFCASSSGLAGLTDTQYFGPGTRLTVL.

The gene calls are TRBV9 and TRBJ1-1; 7 bases are a match to TRBD1. Germline values: CDR1 SGDLS, CDR2 YYNGEE. V dropped 4 bases and J dropped 2; count of bases not matched to a gene: 8. This CDR3 contains 15 residues. CDR3 amino acids: CASSSRGQSNTEAFF. The CDR3 bases are TGTGCCAGCAGCTCCCGGGGACAGAGCAACACTGAAGCTTTCTTT.

The gene calls are TRBV29-1 and TRBJ1-3; D is ambiguous. This CDR3 region has 12 residues. CDR1 is SQVTM, CDR2 ANQGSEA, per germline. The V end was cut by 6 bases, the J end by 3 bases, with 9 bases between. DNA of the CDR3: TGCAGCGTCGCGGGAGGTGGAAACACCATATATTTT. Protein sequence: CSVAGGGNTIYF.

This clone has a handful of counts. The rearrangement joins TRBV27 to TRBJ1-4; no definite D call. The CDR3 length is 14 residues. V was clipped by 4 bases and J by 7 bases, with 13 bases between them. Looked up from germline, CDR1 is MNHEY and CDR2 is SMNVEV (reference sequence). The CDR3 coding sequence is TGTGCCAGCAGTTCACACCTCCGGGGTGAAAAACTGTTTTTT. It codes for CASSSHLRGEKLFF.

As to this clone: This same CDR3 is encoded by further DNA sequences in the sample. The gene calls are TRBV20-1 and TRBJ2-7; D is undetermined. Germline CDR1 reads DFQATT; CDR2 reads SNEGSKA (reference sequence). V lost 3 bases to trimming and J lost 1 base, with 1 base between them. The CDR3 totals 10 residues. In DNA, the CDR3 is TGCAGTGCTAGGTCCTACGAGCAGTACTTC. Its protein is CSARSYEQYF.

This chain connects TRBV2 to TRBJ2-2; D remains ambiguous. CDR1 SNHLY and CDR2 FYNNEI come from the germline V gene. There are 13 residues in the CDR3. V shed 6 bases and J shed 7 bases, with 12 bases lying between them. CDR3: CASRASAIGELFF. CDR3 sequence (DNA): TGTGCCAGCAGGGCCAGCGCTATCGGGGAGCTGTTTTTT.

This chain connects TRBV5-1 to TRBJ2-7, with D uncertain. CDR1 and CDR2 from the germline V gene are SGHRS and YFSETQ. The CDR3 runs 14 residues. V dropped 0 bases and J dropped 0 bases, with 7 bases sitting between them. The CDR3 here is CASSLEPDSYEQYF. DNA of the CDR3: TGCGCCAGCAGCTTGGAACCAGACTCCTACGAGCAGTACTTC.